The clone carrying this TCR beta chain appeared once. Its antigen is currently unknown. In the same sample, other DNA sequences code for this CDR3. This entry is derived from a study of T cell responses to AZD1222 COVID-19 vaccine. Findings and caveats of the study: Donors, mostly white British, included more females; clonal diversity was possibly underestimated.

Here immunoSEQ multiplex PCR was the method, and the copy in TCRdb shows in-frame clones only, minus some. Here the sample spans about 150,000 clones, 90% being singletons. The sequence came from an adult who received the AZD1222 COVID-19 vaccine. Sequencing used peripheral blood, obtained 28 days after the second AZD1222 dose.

The CDR3, as DNA: TGTGCCAGCAGTTGGGCCGGGCCCACTGAAGCTTTCTTT. As protein: CASSWAGPTEAFF. The genes are TRBV12-3 or TRBV12-4 and TRBJ1-1; D is unclear. V lost 4 bases, J lost 4 bases, and 10 bases lay in between. This CDR3 is 13 amino acids long.